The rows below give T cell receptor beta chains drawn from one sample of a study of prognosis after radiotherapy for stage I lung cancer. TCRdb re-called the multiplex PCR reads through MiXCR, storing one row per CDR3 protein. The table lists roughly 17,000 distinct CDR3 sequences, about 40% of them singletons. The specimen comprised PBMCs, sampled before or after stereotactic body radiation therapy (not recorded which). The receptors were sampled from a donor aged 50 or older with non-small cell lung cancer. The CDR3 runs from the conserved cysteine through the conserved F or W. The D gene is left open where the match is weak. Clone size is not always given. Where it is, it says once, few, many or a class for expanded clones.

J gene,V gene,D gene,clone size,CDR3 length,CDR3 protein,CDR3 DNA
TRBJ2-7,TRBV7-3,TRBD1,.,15,CASSQPRTGDNEQYF,TGTGCCAGCAGCCAGCCCAGGACAGGGGACAACGAGCAGTACTTC
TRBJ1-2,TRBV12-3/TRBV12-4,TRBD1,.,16,CASSLGTGGSDYGYTF,TGTGCCAGCAGTTTGGGGACAGGGGGCAGCGACTATGGCTACACCTTC
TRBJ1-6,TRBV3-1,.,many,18,CASSQSGFGQINNSPLHF,TGTGCCAGCAGCCAGAGTGGGTTTGGGCAGATTAATAATTCACCCCTCCACTTT
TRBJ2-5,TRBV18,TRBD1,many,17,CASSHTDRGRDQETQYF,TGTGCCAGCTCACACACCGACAGGGGAAGAGACCAAGAGACCCAGTACTTC
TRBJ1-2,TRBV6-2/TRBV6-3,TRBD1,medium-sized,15,CASRGQGAYNYGYTF,TGTGCCAGCCGGGGACAGGGGGCATATAACTATGGCTACACCTTC
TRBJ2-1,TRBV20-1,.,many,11,CCPEVHNEQFF,TGCTGCCCTGAGGTGCACAATGAGCAGTTCTTC
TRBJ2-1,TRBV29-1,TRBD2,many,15,CSVRIGRESGNEQFF,TGCAGCGTCAGAATTGGGAGGGAGAGCGGCAATGAGCAGTTCTTC
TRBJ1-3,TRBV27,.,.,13,CASSVVSGNTIYF,TGTGCCAGCAGTGTCGTCTCTGGAAACACCATATATTTT
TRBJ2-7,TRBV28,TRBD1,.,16,CASSLSQGNVQYEQYF,TGTGCCAGCAGTTTATCACAGGGGAATGTCCAGTACGAGCAGTACTTC
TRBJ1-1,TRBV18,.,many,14,CASSPYQANTEAFF,TGTGCCAGCTCACCTTACCAGGCGAACACTGAAGCTTTCTTT
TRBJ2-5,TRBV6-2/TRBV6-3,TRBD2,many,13,CASSGLAGTTQYF,TGTGCCAGCAGTGGTCTAGCGGGGACGACCCAGTACTTC
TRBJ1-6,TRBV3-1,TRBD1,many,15,CASSLDRGLNSPLHF,TGTGCCAGCAGTCTCGACAGGGGGCTTAATTCACCCCTCCACTTT
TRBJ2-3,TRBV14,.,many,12,CASGLSPDTQYF,TGTGCCAGCGGCTTATCGCCAGATACGCAGTATTTT
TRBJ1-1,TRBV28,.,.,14,CASSLISAGRAAFF,TGTGCCAGCAGCCTAATAAGTGCAGGGAGGGCAGCTTTCTTT
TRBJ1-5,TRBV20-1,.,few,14,CSARAPALDQPQHF,TGCAGTGCTAGAGCCCCCGCTTTGGATCAGCCCCAGCATTTT
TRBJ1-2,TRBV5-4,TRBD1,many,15,CASSSDRDRGYGYTF,TGTGCCAGCAGCTCGGACCGGGACAGGGGGTATGGCTACACCTTC
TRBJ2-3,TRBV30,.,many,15,CAWSATGLGTDTQYF,TGTGCCTGGAGTGCCACGGGCCTAGGCACAGATACGCAGTATTTT
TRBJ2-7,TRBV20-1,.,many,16,CSAHHSRLRGTYEQYF,TGCAGTGCCCATCACTCCCGGCTAAGGGGCACCTACGAGCAGTACTTC
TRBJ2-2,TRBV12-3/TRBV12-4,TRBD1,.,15,CASSYRQGSTGELFF,TGTGCCAGCAGTTATCGACAGGGATCCACCGGGGAGCTGTTTTTT
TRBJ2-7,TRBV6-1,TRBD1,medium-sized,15,CASSEAPGQGEKQYF,TGTGCCAGCAGTGAGGCTCCGGGACAGGGTGAAAAGCAGTACTTC
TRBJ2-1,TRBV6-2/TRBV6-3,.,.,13,CASRYGTYNEQFF,TGTGCCAGCAGATACGGGACGTACAATGAGCAGTTCTTC
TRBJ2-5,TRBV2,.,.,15,CASSLDPTGQETQYF,TGTGCTAGCAGCTTAGATCCTACAGGGCAAGAGACCCAGTACTTC
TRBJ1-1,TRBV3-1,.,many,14,CASSHLGEGTEAFF,TGTGCCAGCAGCCATTTAGGGGAGGGCACTGAAGCTTTCTTT
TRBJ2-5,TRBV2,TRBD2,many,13,CASSSSGQETQYF,TGTGCCAGCAGTTCTAGCGGTCAAGAGACCCAGTACTTC
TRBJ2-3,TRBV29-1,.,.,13,CSVWTACTDTQYF,TGCAGCGTCTGGACAGCCTGCACAGATACGCAGTATTTT
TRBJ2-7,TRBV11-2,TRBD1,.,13,CASSETGGNEQYF,TGTGCCAGCTCCGAGACAGGGGGAAACGAGCAGTACTTC
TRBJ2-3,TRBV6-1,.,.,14,CASRSGHHTDTQYF,TGTGCCAGCAGATCGGGACACCACACAGATACGCAGTATTTT
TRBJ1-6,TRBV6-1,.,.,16,CASSSTQSYYNSPLHF,TGTGCCAGCAGCAGTACCCAGAGCTACTATAATTCACCCCTCCACTTT
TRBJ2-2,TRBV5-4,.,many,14,CASSAGPLTGELFF,TGTGCCAGCAGCGCAGGGCCGCTCACCGGGGAGCTGTTTTTT
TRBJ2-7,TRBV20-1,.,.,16,CSASSGSTGHSYEQYF,TGCAGTGCTAGTTCAGGTAGTACAGGACACTCCTACGAGCAGTACTTC
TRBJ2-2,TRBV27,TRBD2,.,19,CASSSETSGRRPNTGELFF,TGTGCCAGCAGTTCGGAGACTAGCGGGAGGAGGCCAAACACCGGGGAGCTGTTTTTT
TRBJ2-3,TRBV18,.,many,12,CASSQSGDTQYF,TGTGCCAGCTCACAGTCGGGAGATACGCAGTATTTT
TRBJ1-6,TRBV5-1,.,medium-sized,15,CASSLGQRMNSPLHF,TGCGCCAGCAGCTTGGGCCAGAGGATGAATTCACCCCTCCACTTT